This record covers a single T cell receptor (beta chain). Antigen: not known. These data are taken from a study of pediatric ulcerative colitis. For the study at large: Seven patients showed pancolitis and two showed left-sided colitis. Study-wide points: In rectum, acute severe colitis had expanded clones and less diversity.

The CDR3 covers 15 residues. V was cut by 2 bases and J by 6 bases, with 15 bases left in between. CDR1 and CDR2 (germline): SGHKS, YYEKEE (reference sequence). Clones were read by immunoSEQ multiplex PCR, and TCRdb kept only the in-frame ones, dropping some. The sample yields 60,000 to 75,000 clones, around 80% seen once. The chain has TRBV5-5 and TRBJ2-1; D perhaps matches TRBD1 (5 bases). The clonotype originates from a boy between 10 and 17 years old with moderate ulcerative colitis. The sample comprised blood. The CDR3 region is CASSFQGHPTNEQFF. In DNA, the CDR3 is TGTGCCAGCAGCTTCCAGGGTCACCCAACCAATGAGCAGTTCTTC.